This is a list of T cell receptor beta chains from one sample in a study of T cell responses to AZD1222 COVID-19 vaccine. Sequencing was performed with immunoSEQ multiplex PCR; in TCRdb, only in-frame clones are kept and a portion is missing. Here the sample spans around 63,000 clones, 65% to 90% being singletons. The specimen comprised peripheral blood, sampled on day 0 of AZD1222 vaccination. The receptors here all came from an adult in good health. The CDR3 runs from the conserved cysteine through the conserved F or W. Each record gives: V gene, D gene, clone size, J gene, CDR3 protein, CDR3 DNA. The D gene is left open where the match is weak. Clone size, where shown, is once, few, many, or a class for clones that have expanded.

TRBV11-2	TRBD1	-	TRBJ1-4	CASSLRPGGGGEKLFF	TGTGCCAGCAGCCTGAGACCAGGGGGGGGTGGTGAAAAACTGTTTTTT
TRBV11-2	-	-	TRBJ1-3	CASSLGVRSGNTIYF	TGTGCCAGCAGCTTAGGGGTCCGCTCTGGAAACACCATATATTTT
TRBV5-4	-	-	TRBJ1-5	CASSQGTGSNQPQHF	TGTGCCAGCAGCCAAGGAACGGGGAGCAATCAGCCCCAGCATTTT
TRBV2	-	-	TRBJ2-6	CASSETFAGANVLTF	TGTGCCAGCAGTGAAACATTTGCTGGGGCCAACGTCCTGACTTTC
TRBV29-1	-	-	TRBJ2-1	CSVERSNLGVEQFF	TGCAGCGTTGAAAGGTCAAACCTAGGGGTTGAGCAGTTCTTC
TRBV5-5	-	-	TRBJ1-4	CASSLTALMNEKLFF	TGTGCCAGCAGCTTGACCGCCTTAATGAATGAAAAACTGTTTTTT
TRBV3-1/TRBV3-2	-	-	TRBJ1-2	CASSQGGQTYYGYTF	TGTGCCAGCAGCCAGGGAGGACAGACGTACTATGGCTACACCTTC
TRBV20-1	TRBD2	once	TRBJ2-1	CSASRVAGGTSNEQFF	TGCAGTGCTAGTCGGGTAGCGGGGGGGACCTCCAATGAGCAGTTCTTC
TRBV5-4	TRBD2	-	TRBJ2-1	CASSLDGLAGGPDEQFF	TGTGCCAGCAGCTTGGACGGACTAGCGGGGGGGCCGGATGAGCAGTTCTTC
TRBV5-1	TRBD1	-	TRBJ1-1	CASSFGTVGVTEAFF	TGCGCCAGCAGCTTTGGGACAGTCGGAGTCACTGAAGCTTTCTTT
TRBV7-2	TRBD2	-	TRBJ2-3	CASSSGLAGVTDTQYF	TGTGCCAGCAGCTCGGGACTAGCGGGGGTCACAGATACGCAGTATTTT
TRBV9	TRBD2	-	TRBJ2-2	CASSVGLAGGLGTGELFF	TGTGCCAGCAGCGTAGGACTAGCGGGGGGGCTTGGCACCGGGGAGCTGTTTTTT
TRBV29-1	-	-	TRBJ1-2	CSVGGARASNYGYTF	TGCAGCGTTGGAGGGGCCAGGGCTTCAAACTATGGCTACACCTTC
TRBV2	-	-	TRBJ2-7	CASSTGRSYEQYF	TGTGCCAGCAGTACCGGACGGTCCTACGAGCAGTACTTC
TRBV27	-	few	TRBJ1-5	CASRIGGGNQPQHF	TGTGCCAGCAGGATCGGGGGCGGCAATCAGCCCCAGCATTTT
TRBV6-5	-	few	TRBJ2-2	CASSYSLAAGELFF	TGTGCCAGCAGTTACTCATTAGCGGCCGGGGAGCTGTTTTTT
TRBV11-3	-	-	TRBJ2-3	CASSLYSMTDTQYF	TGTGCCAGCAGCTTATATTCTATGACAGATACGCAGTATTTT
TRBV3-1/TRBV3-2	-	-	TRBJ1-2	CASSQAGLFYGYTF	TGTGCCAGCAGCCAAGCGGGACTCTTCTATGGCTACACCTTC
TRBV19	-	-	TRBJ2-7	CASSSSHGRSYEQYF	TGTGCCAGTAGCTCAAGCCACGGCCGCTCCTACGAGCAGTACTTC
TRBV6-5	-	-	TRBJ1-2	CASRIEGSGGYTF	TGTGCCAGCAGAATTGAGGGTAGCGGCGGCTACACCTTC
TRBV19	TRBD1	-	TRBJ1-5	CASSIGGRGLGQPQHF	TGTGCCAGTAGTATAGGTGGCAGGGGGCTTGGTCAGCCCCAGCATTTT
TRBV18	-	-	TRBJ1-5	CASSPLGWAGNQPQHF	TGTGCCAGCTCACCACTGGGGTGGGCAGGCAATCAGCCCCAGCATTTT
TRBV6-5	-	-	TRBJ2-5	CASSLLAGTETQYF	TGTGCCAGCAGCCTACTGGCAGGGACAGAGACCCAGTACTTC
TRBV14	-	-	TRBJ2-2	CASSLHSVANTGELFF	TGTGCCAGCAGCCTCCACTCGGTTGCTAACACCGGGGAGCTGTTTTTT
TRBV9	-	-	TRBJ1-4	CASSVGPDEKLFF	TGTGCCAGCAGCGTGGGGCCTGATGAAAAACTGTTTTTT
TRBV4-1	TRBD1	-	TRBJ1-5	CASSQVRGLGDQPQHF	TGCGCCAGCAGCCAAGTGAGGGGGCTTGGGGATCAGCCCCAGCATTTT
TRBV28	-	once	TRBJ2-7	CASSLPQGLTYEQYF	TGTGCCAGCAGTTTACCCCAGGGGTTGACCTACGAGCAGTACTTC
TRBV9	TRBD1	-	TRBJ1-5	CASSASPGTGVQPQHF	TGTGCCAGCAGCGCCTCCCCCGGGACAGGGGTTCAGCCCCAGCATTTT
TRBV7-2	-	-	TRBJ2-7	CASSFDGASYEQYF	TGTGCCAGCAGCTTTGACGGGGCATCCTACGAGCAGTACTTC
TRBV5-1	-	-	TRBJ2-1	CASSDLDEQFF	TGCGCCAGCAGCGACCTGGATGAGCAGTTCTTC
TRBV5-4	TRBD2	-	TRBJ2-2	CASRRGGDNTGELFF	TGTGCCAGCAGGCGCGGGGGGGATAACACCGGGGAGCTGTTTTTT
TRBV29-1	-	few	TRBJ2-5	CSVQEPQETQYF	TGCAGCGTTCAAGAACCGCAAGAGACCCAGTACTTC
TRBV6-6	-	-	TRBJ2-1	CASRDPRLNEQFF	TGTGCCAGTAGGGACCCCCGGCTCAATGAGCAGTTCTTC
TRBV7-8	-	-	TRBJ2-5	CASSLVRGAQETQYF	TGTGCCAGCAGCTTAGTCCGGGGGGCCCAAGAGACCCAGTACTTC
TRBV27	-	few	TRBJ1-2	CASSFLLLGQPRYGYTF	TGTGCCAGCAGTTTCCTTTTGCTTGGGCAGCCCCGCTATGGCTACACCTTC
TRBV19	-	-	TRBJ1-4	CASSPDEDEKLFF	TGTGCCAGTAGTCCCGACGAAGATGAAAAACTGTTTTTT
TRBV28	-	-	TRBJ2-1	CASSFSAGASEQFF	TGTGCCAGCAGTTTCTCGGCGGGGGCATCCGAGCAGTTCTTC
TRBV27	-	-	TRBJ2-5	CASSSWGGQETQYF	TGTGCCAGCAGTTCGTGGGGCGGGCAAGAGACCCAGTACTTC
TRBV23-1	-	once	TRBJ1-6	CASIRAGPSPLHF	TGCGCCAGCATCCGGGCTGGACCTTCACCCCTCCACTTT
TRBV15	-	-	TRBJ1-5	CATSRDRGNQPQHF	TGTGCCACCAGCAGAGACCGGGGTAATCAGCCCCAGCATTTT
TRBV5-4	TRBD1	-	TRBJ2-1	CASSRDRGSHNEQFF	TGTGCCAGCAGCCGGGACAGGGGGTCCCACAATGAGCAGTTCTTC
TRBV19	-	-	TRBJ1-1	CASSIMGQDTEAFF	TGTGCCAGTAGTATTATGGGTCAGGACACTGAAGCTTTCTTT
TRBV5-1	TRBD2	-	TRBJ2-1	CASSVLAGIGYNEQFF	TGCGCCAGCAGCGTGTTAGCGGGGATCGGTTACAATGAGCAGTTCTTC
TRBV28	-	-	TRBJ2-5	CASSPTARETQYF	TGTGCCAGCAGCCCGACGGCCAGGGAGACCCAGTACTTC
TRBV5-8	-	-	TRBJ1-1	CASSSDSPFIGAEAFF	TGTGCCAGCAGCTCCGACAGCCCGTTCATAGGAGCTGAAGCTTTCTTT